This TCR beta chain was documented in a study of T cells in Graves' hyperthyroidism and ophthalmopathy. Regarding the study as a whole: A model using 13 V-J features told ophthalmopathy apart from stable hyperthyroidism. Ophthalmopathy was predicted by the model a median of approximately six months ahead of onset.

The table lists this clonotype with many counts. What it binds is unknown. V lost 2 bases to trimming and J lost 3 bases, with 14 bases between them. This CDR3 spans 14 amino acids. From germline, CDR1 is SQVTM and CDR2 ANQGSEA. Regions amplified from RNA transcripts were the TCR beta CDR3 regions. During a first-round RT-PCR of the TCR CDR3, the HTBI primer set was used. In TCRdb, the multiplex PCR reads were re-called with MiXCR into one record per CDR3 protein. The sample consists of 300,000 to 450,000 distinct CDR3 sequences, roughly 25% of them appearing once. Newly diagnosed patients aged 18 to 65 had hyperthyroidism of under 2 months' duration.

The material sequenced was blood. The source of this sequence is a man aged 50 or older with Graves' hyperthyroidism. The chain has TRBV29-1 and TRBJ2-7; weak D call: TRBD2 (6 bases). This CDR3 reads CSVELRDLHYEQYF. The CDR3 region has the DNA TGCAGCGTTGAATTGCGGGACCTCCACTACGAGCAGTACTTC.